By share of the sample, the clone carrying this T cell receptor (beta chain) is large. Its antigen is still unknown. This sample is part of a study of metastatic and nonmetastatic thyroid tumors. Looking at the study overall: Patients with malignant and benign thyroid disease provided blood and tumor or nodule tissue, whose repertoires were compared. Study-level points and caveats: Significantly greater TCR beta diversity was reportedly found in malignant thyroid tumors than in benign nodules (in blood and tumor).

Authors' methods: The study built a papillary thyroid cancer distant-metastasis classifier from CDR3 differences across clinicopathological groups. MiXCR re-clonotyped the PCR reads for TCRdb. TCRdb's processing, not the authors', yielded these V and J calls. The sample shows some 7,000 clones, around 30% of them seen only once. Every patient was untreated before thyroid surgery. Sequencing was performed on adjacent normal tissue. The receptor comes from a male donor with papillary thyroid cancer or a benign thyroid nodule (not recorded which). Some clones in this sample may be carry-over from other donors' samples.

CDR3 bases: TGTGCCAGCAGTTTGTCAGGGTTTGGTGGCTACACCTTC. It translates to CASSLSGFGGYTF. The J gene is TRBJ1-2, the V gene TRBV12-3 or TRBV12-4, with D possibly TRBD1 on 5 matching bases. V gave up 3 bases and J gave up 7 bases, with 12 bases separating them. The CDR3 runs to 13 residues.